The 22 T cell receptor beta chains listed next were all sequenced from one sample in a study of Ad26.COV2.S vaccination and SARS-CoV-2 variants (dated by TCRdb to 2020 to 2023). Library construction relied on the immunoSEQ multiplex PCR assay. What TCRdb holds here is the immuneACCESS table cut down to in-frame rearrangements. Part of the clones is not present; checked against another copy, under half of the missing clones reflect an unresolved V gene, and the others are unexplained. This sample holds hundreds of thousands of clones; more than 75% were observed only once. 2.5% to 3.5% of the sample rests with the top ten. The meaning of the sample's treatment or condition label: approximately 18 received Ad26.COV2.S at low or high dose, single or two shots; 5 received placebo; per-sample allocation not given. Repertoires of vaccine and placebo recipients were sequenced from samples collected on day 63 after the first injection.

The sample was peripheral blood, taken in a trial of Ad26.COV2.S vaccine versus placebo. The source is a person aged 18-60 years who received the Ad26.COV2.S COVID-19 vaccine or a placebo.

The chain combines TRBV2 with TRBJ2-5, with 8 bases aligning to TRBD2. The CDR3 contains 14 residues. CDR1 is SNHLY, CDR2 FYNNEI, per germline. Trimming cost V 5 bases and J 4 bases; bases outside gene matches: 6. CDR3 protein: CASSPGLARETQYF. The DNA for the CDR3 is TGTGCCAGCAGTCCAGGACTAGCAAGAGAGACCCAGTACTTC.

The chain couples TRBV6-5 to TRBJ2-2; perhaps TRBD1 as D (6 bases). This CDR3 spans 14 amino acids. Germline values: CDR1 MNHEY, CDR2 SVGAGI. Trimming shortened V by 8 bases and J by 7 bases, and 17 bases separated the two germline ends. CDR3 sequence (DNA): TGTGCCAGCGGCCCTACAGGGAGTGTCGGGGAGCTGTTTTTT. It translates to CASGPTGSVGELFF.

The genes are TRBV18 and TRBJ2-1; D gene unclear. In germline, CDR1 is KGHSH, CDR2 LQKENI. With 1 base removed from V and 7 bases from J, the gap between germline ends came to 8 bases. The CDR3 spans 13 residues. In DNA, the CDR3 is TGTGCCAGCTCACCACTCCCCGGGAATGAGCAGTTCTTC. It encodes CASSPLPGNEQFF.

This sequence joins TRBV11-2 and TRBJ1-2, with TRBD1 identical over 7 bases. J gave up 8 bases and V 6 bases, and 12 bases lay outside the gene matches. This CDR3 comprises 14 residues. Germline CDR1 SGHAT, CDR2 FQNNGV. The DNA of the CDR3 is TGTGCCAGCAGGCACCTCAACAGGGGAATCGGCTACACCTTC. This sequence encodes CASRHLNRGIGYTF. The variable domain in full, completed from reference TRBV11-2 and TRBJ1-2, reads EAGVAQSPRYKIIEKRQSVAFWCNPISGHATLYWYQQILGQGPKLLIQFQNNGVVDDSQLPKDRFSAERLKGVDSTLKIQPAKLEDSAVYLCASRHLNRGIGYTFGSGTRLTVV.

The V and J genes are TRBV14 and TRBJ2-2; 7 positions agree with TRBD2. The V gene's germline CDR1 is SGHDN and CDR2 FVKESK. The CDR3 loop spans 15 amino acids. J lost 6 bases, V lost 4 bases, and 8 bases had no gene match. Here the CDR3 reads CASSPGGTVPGELFF. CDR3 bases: TGTGCCAGCAGCCCCGGGGGGACGGTACCCGGGGAGCTGTTTTTT.

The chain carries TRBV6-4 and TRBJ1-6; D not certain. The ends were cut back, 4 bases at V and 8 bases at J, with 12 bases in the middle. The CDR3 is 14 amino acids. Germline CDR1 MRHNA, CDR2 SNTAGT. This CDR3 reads CASSVEEGDSPLHF. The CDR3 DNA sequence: TGTGCCAGCAGTGTGGAGGAGGGCGATTCACCCCTCCACTTT.

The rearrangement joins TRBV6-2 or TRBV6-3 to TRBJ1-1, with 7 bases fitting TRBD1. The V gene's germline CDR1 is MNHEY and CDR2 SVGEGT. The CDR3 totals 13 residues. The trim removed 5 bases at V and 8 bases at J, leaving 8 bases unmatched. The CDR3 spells CASSKSTGREAFF. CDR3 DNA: TGTGCCAGCAGTAAATCGACAGGGAGAGAAGCTTTCTTT.

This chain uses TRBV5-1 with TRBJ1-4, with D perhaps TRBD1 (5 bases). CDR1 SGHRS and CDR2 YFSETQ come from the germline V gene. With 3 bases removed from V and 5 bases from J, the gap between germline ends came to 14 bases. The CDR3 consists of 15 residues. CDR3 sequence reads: CASSSQGTMNEKLFF. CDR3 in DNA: TGCGCCAGCAGCTCGCAGGGAACGATGAATGAAAAACTGTTTTTT.

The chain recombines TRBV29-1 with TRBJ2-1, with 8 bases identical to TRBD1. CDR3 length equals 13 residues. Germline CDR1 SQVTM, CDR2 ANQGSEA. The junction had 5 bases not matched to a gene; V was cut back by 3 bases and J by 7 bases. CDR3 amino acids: CSVDPGGGNEQFF. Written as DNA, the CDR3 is TGCAGCGTTGATCCAGGGGGCGGGAATGAGCAGTTCTTC.

CDR3 nucleotides: TGTGCCAGCAGTCCCTTAGCGGGGGGTAGCACAGATACGCAGTATTTT. Translation: CASSPLAGGSTDTQYF. The rearrangement links TRBV6-2 or TRBV6-3 to TRBJ2-3, with 10 bases matching TRBD2. Germline V gene lookup returns CDR1 MNHEY and CDR2 SVGEGT. The junction had 5 bases not matched to a gene; V was cut back by 5 bases and J by 0 bases. The CDR3 sequence is 16 residues long.

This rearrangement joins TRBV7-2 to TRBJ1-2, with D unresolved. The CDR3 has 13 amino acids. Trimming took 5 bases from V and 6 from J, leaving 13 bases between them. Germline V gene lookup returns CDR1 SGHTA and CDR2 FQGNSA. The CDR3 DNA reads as TGTGCCAGCAGCCTAACCCGGCTAGATGGCTACACCTTC. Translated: CASSLTRLDGYTF.

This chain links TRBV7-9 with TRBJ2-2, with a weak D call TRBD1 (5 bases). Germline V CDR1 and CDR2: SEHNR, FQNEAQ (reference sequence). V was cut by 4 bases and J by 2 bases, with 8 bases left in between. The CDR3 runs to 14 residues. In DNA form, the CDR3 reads TGTGCCAGCAGCTGGGGCGGCAACACCGGGGAGCTGTTTTTT. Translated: CASSWGGNTGELFF.

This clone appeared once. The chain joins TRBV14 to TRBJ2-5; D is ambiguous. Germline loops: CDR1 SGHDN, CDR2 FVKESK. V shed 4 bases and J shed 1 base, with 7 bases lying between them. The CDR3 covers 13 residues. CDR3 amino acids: CASSPFLQETQYF. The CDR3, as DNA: TGTGCCAGCAGCCCCTTCCTCCAAGAGACCCAGTACTTC.

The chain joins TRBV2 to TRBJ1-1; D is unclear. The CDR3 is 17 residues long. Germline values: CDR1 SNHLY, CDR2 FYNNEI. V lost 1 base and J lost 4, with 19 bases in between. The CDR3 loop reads CASSEVGVGLIGTEAFF. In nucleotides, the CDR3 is TGTGCCAGCAGTGAAGTTGGGGTAGGGCTAATCGGCACTGAAGCTTTCTTT.

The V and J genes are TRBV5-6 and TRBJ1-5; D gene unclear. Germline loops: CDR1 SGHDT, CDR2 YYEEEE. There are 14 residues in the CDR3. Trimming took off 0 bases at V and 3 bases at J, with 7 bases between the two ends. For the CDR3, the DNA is TGTGCCAGCAGCTTGGGTGTTAACAATCAGCCCCAGCATTTT. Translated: CASSLGVNNQPQHF.

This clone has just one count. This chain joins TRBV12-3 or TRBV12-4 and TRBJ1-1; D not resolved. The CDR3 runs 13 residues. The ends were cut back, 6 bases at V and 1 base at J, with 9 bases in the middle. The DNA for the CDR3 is TGTGCCAGCAGAGTACACCAGAACACTGAAGCTTTCTTT. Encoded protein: CASRVHQNTEAFF.

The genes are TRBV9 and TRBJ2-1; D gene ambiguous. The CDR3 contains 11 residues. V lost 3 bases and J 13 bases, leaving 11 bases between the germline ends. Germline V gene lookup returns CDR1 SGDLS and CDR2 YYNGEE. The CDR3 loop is CASSEAGRQFF. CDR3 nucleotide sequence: TGTGCCAGCAGCGAGGCCGGCCGACAGTTCTTC.

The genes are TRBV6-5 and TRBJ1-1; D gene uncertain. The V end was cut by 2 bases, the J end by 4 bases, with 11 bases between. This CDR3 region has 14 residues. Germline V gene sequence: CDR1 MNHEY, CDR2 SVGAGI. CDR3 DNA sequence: TGTGCCAGCAGTTACGAGGTTATGAGCACTGAAGCTTTCTTT. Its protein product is CASSYEVMSTEAFF.

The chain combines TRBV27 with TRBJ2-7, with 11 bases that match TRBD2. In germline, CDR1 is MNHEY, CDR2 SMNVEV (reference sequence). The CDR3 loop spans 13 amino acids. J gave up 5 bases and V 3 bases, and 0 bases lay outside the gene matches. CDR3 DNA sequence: TGTGCCAGCAGTTTGACTAGCGGGAACGAGCAGTACTTC. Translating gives CASSLTSGNEQYF.

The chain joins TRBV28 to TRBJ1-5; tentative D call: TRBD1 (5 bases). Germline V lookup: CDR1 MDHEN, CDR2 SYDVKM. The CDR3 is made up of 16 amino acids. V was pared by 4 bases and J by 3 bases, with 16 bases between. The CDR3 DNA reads TGTGCCAGCAGTTCCCCCGCAGGGAACACCAATCAGCCCCAGCATTTT. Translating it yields CASSSPAGNTNQPQHF. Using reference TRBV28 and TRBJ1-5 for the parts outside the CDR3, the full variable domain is DVKVTQSSRYLVKRTGEKVFLECVQDMDHENMFWYRQDPGLGLRLIYFSYDVKMKEKGDIPEGYSVSREKKERFSLILESASTNQTSMYLCASSSPAGNTNQPQHFGDGTRLSIL.

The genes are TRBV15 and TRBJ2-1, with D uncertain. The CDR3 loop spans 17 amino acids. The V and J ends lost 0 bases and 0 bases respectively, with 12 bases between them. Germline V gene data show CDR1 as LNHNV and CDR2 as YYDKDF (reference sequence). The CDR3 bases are TGTGCCACCAGCAGAGATCCTGGTGGCAGCTCCTACAATGAGCAGTTCTTC. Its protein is CATSRDPGGSSYNEQFF.

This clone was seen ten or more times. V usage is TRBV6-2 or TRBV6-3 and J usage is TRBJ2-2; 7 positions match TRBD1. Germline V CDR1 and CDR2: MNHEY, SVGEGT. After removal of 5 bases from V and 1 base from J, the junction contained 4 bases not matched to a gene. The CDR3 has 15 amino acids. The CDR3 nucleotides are TGTGCCAGCAGTCGGGACAGCAGGAACACCGGGGAGCTGTTTTTT. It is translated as CASSRDSRNTGELFF.